The 22 T cell receptor beta chains in this list originate from one sample, sequenced in a study of blood T cells in healthy people across ages. PCR was performed a second time for roughly 6 to 12 cycles using a sample-barcoded 5' primer and a J-beta primer mix. TCRdb re-called the 5' RACE reads with MiXCR, one entry per CDR3 protein. The table shows over 950,000 distinct CDR3 sequences, with 30% to 40% occurring only once. The source material was blood. All receptors derive from a man aged 18 to 30 in good health.

The chain carries TRBV20-1 and TRBJ2-1, with D uncertain. Germline V lookup: CDR1 DFQATT, CDR2 SNEGSKA (reference sequence). The CDR3 is 15 amino acids. Between the trimmed V and J ends, which lost 0 bases and 4 bases, there was a span of 13 bases. CDR3 DNA: TGCAGTGCTAGAGATAGAGAGTCACCATACAATGAGCAGTTCTTC. This codes for CSARDRESPYNEQFF.

This sequence joins TRBV5-1 and TRBJ2-1; 13 positions agree with TRBD2. V lost 1 base and J lost 0; bases outside the gene matches: 4. Per germline, CDR1 SGHRS and CDR2 YFSETQ. The CDR3 sequence is 18 residues long. CDR3 DNA sequence: TGCGCCAGCAGCTTGACTAGCGGGGGGGCCTACTCCTACAATGAGCAGTTCTTC. The encoded protein is CASSLTSGGAYSYNEQFF.

This clonotype was counted a few times. The chain uses TRBV10-3 and TRBJ2-1; D is perhaps TRBD1 or TRBD2 (6 bases each). The CDR3 runs to 15 residues. V was shortened by 4 bases and J by 9 bases, with 19 bases between the two germline ends. CDR1 is ENHRY, CDR2 SYGVKD, per germline. Here the CDR3 reads CAISGGEGGFTEQFF. In DNA, the CDR3 is TGTGCCATCAGTGGAGGGGAAGGGGGGTTCACTGAGCAGTTCTTC.

This clonotype has only a few counts. The gene calls are TRBV5-6 and TRBJ2-7; the D gene is possibly TRBD1 (5 bases). With 0 bases removed from V and 2 bases from J, the gap between germline ends came to 9 bases. CDR1 and CDR2 from the germline V gene are SGHDT and YYEEEE. The CDR3 sequence is 14 residues long. In nucleotides, the CDR3 is TGTGCCAGCAGCTTGGAACAGGATCCCTACGAGCAGTACTTC. Translation gives CASSLEQDPYEQYF.

V gene TRBV12-3 or TRBV12-4 combines with J gene TRBJ2-5; D tentatively reads TRBD1 or TRBD2 (5 bases each). V was clipped by 0 bases and J by 11 bases, with 25 bases between them. The CDR3 spans 17 residues. CDR3 sequence (DNA): TGTGCCAGCAGTTTAGCGCCGGGACGATCTACCTACAATGAGCAGTACTTC. This sequence encodes CASSLAPGRSTYNEQYF.

The rearrangement links TRBV6-1 to TRBJ1-2; D unresolved. The V end lost 5 bases, the J end lost 8 bases, and 12 bases lay between the germline ends. The CDR3 contains 12 residues. Per the germline V gene, CDR1 is MNHNS and CDR2 is SASEGT. CDR3 in amino acids: CASSPLRWGYTF. DNA of the CDR3: TGTGCCAGCAGTCCACTACGATGGGGCTACACCTTC.

The gene calls are TRBV7-9 and TRBJ2-2, with 9 bases lining up with TRBD1. The CDR3 totals 14 residues. CDR1 is SEHNR, CDR2 FQNEAQ, per germline (reference sequence). The trim removed 4 bases at V and 7 bases at J, leaving 4 bases unmatched. CDR3 residues: CASSSTGGDGELFF. CDR3 sequence (DNA): TGTGCCAGCAGCTCCACAGGGGGCGACGGGGAGCTGTTTTTT.

This clonotype came up a few times. The chain employs TRBV5-1 and TRBJ2-2, with TRBD1 as a possible D gene (6 bases). Trimming cost V 1 base and J 5 bases, with 15 bases left between them. The length of the CDR3 is 16 residues. Germline V lookup: CDR1 SGHRS, CDR2 YFSETQ. CDR3 nucleotides: TGCGCCAGCAGCTTGTTTTCAGGGGCGTTGACCGGGGAGCTGTTTTTT. It specifies CASSLFSGALTGELFF.

As regards this clonotype: The junction does not match germline at one end; this may be a read error. The rearrangement uses TRBV2 and TRBJ2-7; 9 nucleotides match TRBD1. Germline CDR1 and CDR2: SNHLY and FYNNEI. This CDR3 region has 15 residues. The CDR3 DNA reads TGTGCCAGCAGTGGGGGACAGGGTGCCTCCTACGGGCAGTACTTC. Encoded protein: CASSGGQGASYGQYF.

The genes are TRBV10-3 and TRBJ2-7; D may correspond to TRBD1 or TRBD2 (5 bases each). The V end was cut by 7 bases, the J end by 2 bases, with 15 bases between. CDR3 length: 14 amino acids. Per germline, CDR1 ENHRY and CDR2 SYGVKD. The CDR3 loop reads CAINPGRGAYEQYF. As DNA, the CDR3 is TGTGCCATCAATCCGGGACGGGGAGCCTACGAGCAGTACTTC.

V gene TRBV6-5 combines with J gene TRBJ2-3; 7 bases are shared with TRBD2. J was trimmed by 0 bases and V by 5 bases; bases with no gene match: 8. This CDR3 has 16 amino acids. The germline gives CDR1 MNHEY, CDR2 SVGAGI. The CDR3 bases are TGTGCCAGCAGTCTAACTAGCGATTATAGCACAGATACGCAGTATTTT. Translation: CASSLTSDYSTDTQYF.

This clonotype was seen a few times. The chain recombines TRBV9 with TRBJ2-5; D remains unclear. CDR3 length equals 15 residues. Germline-derived CDR1 and CDR2 are SGDLS and YYNGEE. Trimming shortened V by 0 bases and J by 5 bases, and 14 bases separated the two germline ends. The chain's CDR3 is CASSVGGRMLETQYF. The CDR3 DNA sequence: TGTGCCAGCAGCGTAGGCGGCAGGATGCTGGAGACCCAGTACTTC. Complete variable domain (other parts from reference TRBV9 and TRBJ2-5): DSGVTQTPKHLITATGQRVTLRCSPRSGDLSVYWYQQSLDQGLQFLIQYYNGEERAKGNILERFSAQQFPDLHSELNLSSLELGDSALYFCASSVGGRMLETQYFGPGTRLLVL.

The chain uses TRBV6-6 and TRBJ1-5; tentative D call: TRBD1 (5 bases). The CDR3 extends over 13 amino acids. Germline V gene lookup returns CDR1 MNHNY and CDR2 SVGAGI (reference sequence). V gave up 10 bases and J gave up 3 bases, with 13 bases separating them. This CDR3 is CATTDSNNQPQHF. CDR3 bases: TGTGCCACCACAGACAGTAACAATCAGCCCCAGCATTTT.

The J gene is TRBJ2-4, the V gene TRBV5-6; 9 bases line up with TRBD1. The V and J ends lost 2 bases and 1 base, in that order; junction bases with no gene match: 4. Germline V gene sequence: CDR1 SGHDT, CDR2 YYEEEE. This CDR3 contains 16 residues. The CDR3: CASSFRDREAKNIQYF. CDR3 sequence (DNA): TGTGCCAGCAGCTTCCGGGACAGGGAGGCCAAAAACATTCAGTACTTC.

Only a few counts were recorded for this clonotype. The chain carries TRBV28 and TRBJ2-5, with 7 nucleotides matching TRBD1. With 3 bases clipped from V and 5 bases from J, the junction kept 9 bases outside the gene matches. Germline V lookup: CDR1 MDHEN, CDR2 SYDVKM. CDR3 length equals 15 residues. This CDR3 is CASSLGTAKRETQYF. The CDR3 region has the DNA TGTGCCAGCAGTTTGGGGACAGCCAAGAGGGAGACCCAGTACTTC. Looking up the rest from reference TRBV28 and TRBJ2-5 gives the full variable domain: DVKVTQSSRYLVKRTGEKVFLECVQDMDHENMFWYRQDPGLGLRLIYFSYDVKMKEKGDIPEGYSVSREKKERFSLILESASTNQTSMYLCASSLGTAKRETQYFGPGTRLLVL.

This clonotype has just a few counts. The rearrangement links TRBV6-2 or TRBV6-3 to TRBJ2-1; D is unresolved. The germline V gene has CDR1 MNHEY and CDR2 SVGEGT. CDR3 length: 12 amino acids. Trimming left V 6 bases short and J 8 bases short, with 11 bases between. The CDR3 here is CASSRRADEQFF. The CDR3 DNA sequence: TGTGCCAGCAGCCGTCGAGCTGATGAGCAGTTCTTC.

The chain carries TRBV20-1 and TRBJ2-1; 7 bases are shared with TRBD1. The CDR3 extends over 14 amino acids. Germline CDR1 and CDR2: DFQATT and SNEGSKA (reference sequence). The V segment lost 1 base and the J segment 7 bases; nucleotides outside the gene matches: 7. CDR3 coding DNA: TGCAGTGCTAGAGGGCCCCCGACAGGGAATGAGCAGTTCTTC. It codes for CSARGPPTGNEQFF.

The V and J genes are TRBV4-3 and TRBJ2-1, with TRBD2 as a possible D gene (5 bases). Trimming took off 1 base at V and 7 bases at J, with 14 bases between the two ends. The CDR3 contains 15 residues. Germline assignment: CDR1 LGHNA and CDR2 YSLEER. The CDR3 region is CASSQGPGWGNEQFF. Written as DNA, the CDR3 is TGCGCCAGCAGCCAAGGGCCGGGGTGGGGAAATGAGCAGTTCTTC.

The genes are TRBV7-8 and TRBJ2-2; 8 bases are a match to TRBD2. The CDR3 covers 19 residues. Germline V gene data show CDR1 as SGHVS and CDR2 as FQNEAQ. Losses at the gene ends were 3 bases for V and 0 bases for J; bases not matched to a gene: 12. The CDR3 is CASSLGRRRTSTNTGELFF. The DNA of the CDR3 is TGTGCCAGCAGCTTGGGGAGAAGACGGACTAGCACGAACACCGGGGAGCTGTTTTTT.

The rearrangement joins TRBV27 to TRBJ2-2; no firm D call. CDR3 length: 14 residues. V lost 2 bases and J lost 2, with 6 bases in between. From germline, CDR1 is MNHEY and CDR2 SMNVEV (reference sequence). CDR3 sequence: CASSLRDNTGELFF. The CDR3 DNA follows: TGTGCCAGCAGTTTACGAGACAACACCGGGGAGCTGTTTTTT.

This clonotype appeared a few times. The chain recombines TRBV6-5 with TRBJ1-5, with a tentative D call TRBD1 (5 bases). Trimming shortened V by 0 bases and J by 0 bases, and 15 bases separated the two germline ends. The CDR3 runs 18 residues. Germline V CDR1 and CDR2: MNHEY, SVGAGI. The CDR3 region is CASSYSARGRYSNQPQHF. The CDR3 DNA follows: TGTGCCAGCAGTTACTCGGCGCGGGGGAGGTATAGCAATCAGCCCCAGCATTTT.

V is TRBV6-5 and J is TRBJ2-3; the D gene is possibly TRBD1 (6 bases). The CDR3 runs 18 residues. The germline V and J ends were trimmed by 4 bases and 0 bases, with 20 bases remaining between them. Germline V gene data show CDR1 as MNHEY and CDR2 as SVGAGI. The CDR3 DNA sequence: TGTGCCAGCAGTTCCCCCCGACAGGATACCTCTAGCACAGATACGCAGTATTTT. This translates into CASSSPRQDTSSTDTQYF.